Below are 32 T cell receptor beta chains sequenced from a single sample in a study of T cells after posttransplantation cyclophosphamide. Cyclophosphamide on days +3 and +4 followed busulfan-fludarabine conditioning and a marrow graft. The assay was immunoSEQ multiplex PCR, and TCRdb's table has in-frame clones only and misses some. This sample carries approximately 10,000 clones and no singletons, and less than 30% goes to the top ten. This specimen consisted of PBMCs, obtained after allogeneic stem cell transplant with posttransplant cyclophosphamide. These TCRs come from a female patient between 35 and 55 years old who received an allogeneic stem cell transplant from a related donor, was CMV-positive, and had no GVHD. Some T cells may be provided by the graft donor.

At least ten counts were recorded for this clone. The gene calls are TRBV7-9 and TRBJ2-1; 10 nucleotides agree with TRBD2. The CDR3 loop spans 16 amino acids. CDR1 SEHNR and CDR2 FQNEAQ come from the germline V gene (reference sequence). J was trimmed by 9 bases and V by 5 bases; bases with no gene match: 13. CDR3 DNA: TGTGCCAGCAGCCAAAGACTAGCGGGCAACTCGGGTGAGCAGTTCTTC. Its translation: CASSQRLAGNSGEQFF.

This clone has at least ten counts. The chain is built from TRBV2 and TRBJ2-3; no firm D call. The V gene's germline CDR1 is SNHLY and CDR2 FYNNEI. This CDR3 spans 15 amino acids. Trimming pared 4 bases from V and 1 base from J, leaving 12 bases between. The CDR3 DNA reads as TGTGCCAGCAGTGCTAGTTTCAAGGGCACAGATACGCAGTATTTT. Translation gives CASSASFKGTDTQYF.

Many counts were recorded for this clone. The chain joins TRBV6-2 or TRBV6-3 to TRBJ1-2; TRBD1 is a possible D gene (5 bases). Trimming removed 2 bases from V and 5 bases from J, with 21 bases in between. The CDR3 has 17 residues. Per the germline V gene, CDR1 is MNHEY and CDR2 is SVGEGT. CDR3 nucleotides: TGTGCCAGCAGTTACGGGGCCTACCAGATTGGGATTTATGGCTACACCTTC. Amino acids: CASSYGAYQIGIYGYTF.

This clone came up many times. The J gene is TRBJ2-7, the V gene TRBV28; tentative D call: TRBD1 (6 bases). From germline, CDR1 is MDHEN and CDR2 SYDVKM. The ends were cut back, 8 bases at V and 1 base at J, with 12 bases in the middle. The CDR3 sequence is 13 residues long. The CDR3 nucleotides read TGTGCCAGCGACGACAGGCTATCCTACGAGCAGTACTTC. This encodes CASDDRLSYEQYF.

The sample holds many counts of this clone. The rearrangement uses TRBV9 and TRBJ1-2; tentatively, D is TRBD1 (5 bases). V was pared by 0 bases and J by 2 bases, with 8 bases between. There are 14 residues in the CDR3. Germline-derived CDR1 and CDR2 are SGDLS and YYNGEE. The CDR3: CASSVGAGNYGYTF. CDR3 nucleotide sequence: TGTGCCAGCAGCGTAGGAGCAGGGAACTATGGCTACACCTTC.

This clone showed up many times. The chain couples TRBV5-1 to TRBJ1-4; tentative D call: TRBD1 (6 bases). Germline V CDR1 and CDR2: SGHRS, YFSETQ. The V end lost 4 bases, the J end lost 8 bases, and 15 bases lay between the germline ends. The CDR3 consists of 14 residues. CDR3 sequence reads: CASSKDQRGEKLFF. The CDR3 DNA reads TGCGCCAGCAGCAAGGACCAAAGGGGGGAAAAACTGTTTTTT.

This clone was picked up many times. This chain links TRBV5-6 with TRBJ2-7, with a weak D call TRBD2 (6 bases). This CDR3 comprises 14 residues. The germline CDR1 and CDR2 sequences are SGHDT and YYEEEE. The V gene lost 0 bases and the J gene lost 10 bases, with 17 bases spanning the gap. The CDR3 DNA reads as TGTGCCAGCAGCTTGGTGGGGCAGGAGGGTTCACAGTACTTC. It yields the protein CASSLVGQEGSQYF.

Many counts were recorded for this clone. The V and J genes are TRBV6-1 and TRBJ2-1, with 8 bases identical to TRBD1. Trimming removed 1 base from V and 2 bases from J; junction bases left unmatched: 1. This CDR3 is 15 amino acids long. Germline V CDR1 and CDR2: MNHNS, SASEGT. The CDR3 loop is CASSEGTGTYNEQFF. Written as DNA, the CDR3 is TGTGCCAGCAGTGAAGGGACAGGGACCTACAATGAGCAGTTCTTC.

This clone appeared many times. This rearrangement joins TRBV7-2 to TRBJ2-5; D may be TRBD2 (6 bases). Trimming removed 8 bases at V and 5 bases at J, with 15 bases between. The germline gives CDR1 SGHTA, CDR2 FQGNSA. The length of the CDR3 is 13 residues. CDR3 in amino acids: CASPGPAGETQYF. The CDR3 DNA reads TGTGCCAGCCCGGGCCCCGCGGGGGAGACCCAGTACTTC.

Many counts were recorded for this clone. One end of the junction does not line up with germline, which may come from a read error. The chain links TRBV7-7 to TRBJ2-2; D call uncertain. The CDR3 contains 13 residues. Germline CDR1 and CDR2: SSHAT and FNYEAQ (reference sequence). The chain's CDR3 is CASSPSRTGELFF. DNA of the CDR3: TGTGCTAGCAGCCCTTCCAGGACCGGGGAGCTGTTTTTT.

V and J are TRBV7-9 and TRBJ1-1, with D perhaps TRBD1 (6 bases). V was trimmed by 2 bases and J by 4 bases, leaving 14 bases between them. The CDR3 is made up of 15 amino acids. Germline-derived CDR1 and CDR2 are SEHNR and FQNEAQ (reference sequence). The CDR3 spells CASSLSQGRGTEAFF. In DNA form, the CDR3 reads TGTGCCAGCAGCTTAAGCCAGGGGAGGGGCACTGAAGCTTTCTTT.

This clone was recorded many times. The chain links TRBV6-5 to TRBJ1-2; D is uncertain. The CDR3 consists of 13 residues. Trimming removed 6 bases from V and 2 bases from J, with 10 bases in between. Germline-derived CDR1 and CDR2 are MNHEY and SVGAGI. The CDR3 DNA is TGTGCCAGCAGCCCCAATAGAAACTATGGCTACACCTTC. Amino acids: CASSPNRNYGYTF.

This clone was counted between two and nine times. V gene TRBV6-2 or TRBV6-3 combines with J gene TRBJ2-4; D not resolved. V was shortened by 5 bases and J by 0 bases, with 11 bases between the two germline ends. Germline CDR1 MNHEY, CDR2 SVGEGT. The CDR3 contains 15 residues. This CDR3 reads CASSDERLAKNIQYF. The CDR3 DNA reads TGTGCCAGCAGTGACGAGCGCCTAGCCAAAAACATTCAGTACTTC.

Worth noting for this clone: This may come from a read error, since a much larger clone is one base off. The chain joins TRBV6-2 or TRBV6-3 to TRBJ2-7, with D uncertain. CDR3 length equals 11 residues. CDR1 and CDR2 from the germline V gene are MNHEY and SVGEGT. The CDR3 region is CASSHSYQQYF. The CDR3 DNA follows: TGTGCCAGCAGTCACTCCTACCAGCAGTACTTC.

This clone was seen a few times. CDR3 amino acids: CSAQGQPVVGTQYF. Here the CDR3 DNA reads TGCAGCGCCCAAGGACAGCCGGTGGTCGGGACCCAGTACTTC. The chain uses TRBV29-1 and TRBJ2-5; TRBD1 is a possible D gene (6 bases). Trimming stripped 7 bases from V and 7 bases from J, with 22 bases between. Germline V CDR1 and CDR2: SQVTM, ANQGSEA. The CDR3 spans 14 residues. The full variable domain, in which reference TRBV29-1 and TRBJ2-5 provide the parts outside the CDR3, is SAVISQKPSRDICQRGTSLTIQCQVDSQVTMMFWYRQQPGQSLTLIATANQGSEATYESGFVIDKFPISRPNLTFSTLTVSNMSPEDSSIYLCSAQGQPVVGTQYFGPGTRLLVL.

This clone has ten or more counts. The chain combines TRBV2 with TRBJ2-3; TRBD2 is a possible D gene (6 bases). Germline V gene sequence: CDR1 SNHLY, CDR2 FYNNEI. The CDR3 runs 15 residues. V was shortened by 2 bases and J by 0 bases, with 9 bases between the two germline ends. The CDR3 DNA reads TGTGCCAGCAGTGAACAACGGGGGAGCACAGATACGCAGTATTTT. It is translated as CASSEQRGSTDTQYF. The whole variable domain, filled in from reference TRBV2 and TRBJ2-3, reads EPEVTQTPSHQVTQMGQEVILRCVPISNHLYFYWYRQILGQKVEFLVSFYNNEISEKSEIFDDQFSVERPDGSNFTLKIRSTKLEDSAMYFCASSEQRGSTDTQYFGPGTRLTVL.

This clone was seen ten or more times. The V call is TRBV12-3 or TRBV12-4, the J call TRBJ2-5; D is undetermined. V was clipped by 4 bases and J by 1 base, with 7 bases between them. The CDR3 loop spans 13 amino acids. This CDR3 is CASSWPGQETQYF. DNA of the CDR3: TGTGCCAGCAGTTGGCCGGGCCAAGAGACCCAGTACTTC.

In this sample, this clone turned up many times. This chain connects TRBV28 to TRBJ1-3, with TRBD1 matching 9 bases. CDR1 MDHEN and CDR2 SYDVKM come from the germline V gene. The CDR3 length is 14 residues. V lost 2 bases, J lost 8 bases, and 4 bases stayed unmatched. The CDR3 is CASSLNRGPHTIYF. CDR3 in DNA: TGTGCCAGCAGTTTAAACAGGGGGCCGCACACCATATATTTT. The full variable domain, completed using reference TRBV28 and TRBJ1-3, is DVKVTQSSRYLVKRTGEKVFLECVQDMDHENMFWYRQDPGLGLRLIYFSYDVKMKEKGDIPEGYSVSREKKERFSLILESASTNQTSMYLCASSLNRGPHTIYFGEGSWLTVV.

At least ten counts were recorded for this clone. The genes are TRBV12-3 or TRBV12-4 and TRBJ2-2; the match to TRBD2 covers 8 bases. The length of the CDR3 is 17 residues. After removal of 3 bases from V and 0 bases from J, the junction contained 6 bases not matched to a gene. The CDR3 DNA follows: TGTGCCAGCAGTTTTGCTAGCGGGTCCGCGAACACCGGGGAGCTGTTTTTT. This encodes CASSFASGSANTGELFF.

This clone appeared many times. The V and J genes are TRBV4-2 and TRBJ2-1, with 7 nucleotides matching TRBD2. The CDR3 spans 15 residues. V lost 1 base to trimming and J lost 4 bases; unmatched junction nucleotides: 4. Germline CDR1 LGHNA, CDR2 YNFKEQ. The CDR3 protein is CASSQVPGGYNEQFF. The CDR3, as DNA: TGTGCCAGCAGCCAAGTCCCGGGGGGTTACAATGAGCAGTTCTTC.

This clone has more than one count but fewer than ten. The CDR3 protein is CASSLTGGFTDTQYF. As DNA, the CDR3 is TGTGCCAGCAGCTTGACTGGGGGCTTCACAGATACGCAGTATTTT. The V call is TRBV5-6, the J call TRBJ2-3; D might be TRBD1 (6 bases). Per the germline V gene, CDR1 is SGHDT and CDR2 is YYEEEE. The CDR3 has 15 residues. Between the trimmed V and J ends, which lost 1 base and 2 bases, there was a span of 11 bases.

By share, this clone ranks as medium-sized. The V call is TRBV7-2, the J call TRBJ2-1, with 9 bases that match TRBD1. CDR1 is SGHTA and CDR2 is FQGNSA in the germline V gene. This CDR3 has 15 amino acids. The V and J ends lost 3 bases and 8 bases, in that order; junction bases with no gene match: 8. CDR3 protein: CASSFGQGPADEQFF. The CDR3 nucleotides are TGTGCCAGCAGCTTCGGACAGGGGCCCGCAGATGAGCAGTTCTTC.

This clone is medium-sized. The chain employs TRBV19 and TRBJ1-2; D unclear. Germline-derived CDR1 and CDR2 are LNHDA and SQIVND (reference sequence). V lost 6 bases to trimming and J lost 0 bases, with 17 bases between them. This CDR3 region has 16 residues. The CDR3 protein is CASRKTRQSTNYGYTF. In DNA, the CDR3 is TGTGCCAGTAGGAAGACACGGCAAAGTACTAACTATGGCTACACCTTC. The variable domain in full, completed from reference TRBV19 and TRBJ1-2, reads DGGITQSPKYLFRKEGQNVTLSCEQNLNHDAMYWYRQDPGQGLRLIYYSQIVNDFQKGDIAEGYSVSREKKESFPLTVTSAQKNPTAFYLCASRKTRQSTNYGYTFGSGTRLTVV.

Relative to its sample, this clone is large (0.1 to 1%). The chain couples TRBV2 to TRBJ2-7; 7 bases fit TRBD1. CDR3 length: 12 amino acids. Germline V gives CDR1 SNHLY, CDR2 FYNNEI. The CDR3 coding sequence is TGTGCGCAAGGGACAGCCACCTACGAGCAGTACTTC. This codes for CAQGTATYEQYF. The full variable domain, completed using reference TRBV2 and TRBJ2-7, is EPEVTQTPSHQVTQMGQEVILRCVPISNHLYFYWYRQILGQKVEFLVSFYNNEISEKSEIFDDQFSVERPDGSNFTLKIRSTKLEDSAMYFCAQGTATYEQYFGPGTRLTVT.

Many counts were recorded for this clone. The CDR3 region is CASLILRARGNTEAFF. The CDR3 DNA is TGTGCCAGCCTGATTTTGCGGGCTCGGGGGAACACTGAAGCTTTCTTT. J is TRBJ1-1 and V is TRBV6-6; D gene unclear. The CDR3 sequence is 16 residues long. Per the germline V gene, CDR1 is MNHNY and CDR2 is SVGAGI (reference sequence). V was trimmed by 8 bases and J by 1 base, leaving 20 bases between them.

At least ten counts were recorded for this clone. The chain combines TRBV5-6 with TRBJ1-1, with 7 bases fitting TRBD1. V dropped 1 base and J dropped 0; count of bases not matched to a gene: 3. The germline V gene encodes CDR1 SGHDT and CDR2 YYEEEE. CDR3 length: 15 amino acids. The CDR3 bases are TGTGCCAGCAGCTTGTTACAGGGGATGAACACTGAAGCTTTCTTT. Amino acid sequence: CASSLLQGMNTEAFF.

This clone occurred many times. V usage is TRBV19 and J usage is TRBJ2-7; D might be TRBD2 (6 bases). Between the trimmed V and J ends, which lost 6 bases and 6 bases, there was a span of 18 bases. The CDR3 length is 14 residues. Germline V lookup: CDR1 LNHDA, CDR2 SQIVND (reference sequence). Here the CDR3 reads CASSDGGPAGEQYF. Here the CDR3 DNA reads TGTGCCAGTAGCGACGGGGGACCAGCGGGCGAGCAGTACTTC.

The table lists this clone with many counts. The chain has TRBV28 and TRBJ2-2; TRBD1 is a possible D gene (6 bases). Trimming stripped 5 bases from V and 6 bases from J, with 22 bases between. The germline gives CDR1 MDHEN, CDR2 SYDVKM. This CDR3 region has 17 residues. The CDR3 protein is CASSVFELRDISGELFF. In DNA, the CDR3 is TGTGCCAGCAGTGTGTTCGAGTTGAGGGACATTTCCGGGGAGCTGTTTTTT.

DNA of the CDR3: TGTGCCAGCAGCTTGGTGGGGGGGCCCTACGAGCAGTACTTC. This translates into CASSLVGGPYEQYF. The gene calls are TRBV5-5 and TRBJ2-7, with a possible D match to TRBD2 (7 bases). V gave up 0 bases and J gave up 2 bases, with 9 bases separating them. The CDR3 sequence is 14 residues long. Germline V gives CDR1 SGHKS, CDR2 YYEKEE (reference sequence).

The chain is built from TRBV7-9 and TRBJ1-1; no reliable D call. With 3 bases removed from V and 8 bases from J, the gap between germline ends came to 10 bases. This CDR3 is 12 amino acids long. Germline-derived CDR1 and CDR2 are SEHNR and FQNEAQ (reference sequence). This chain's CDR3 is CASSFSGGEAFF. The CDR3 DNA is TGTGCCAGCAGCTTTAGTGGAGGGGAAGCTTTCTTT.

This clone was picked up many times. The chain uses TRBV7-9 and TRBJ1-2, with 8 bases fitting TRBD1. This CDR3 is built from 15 residues. Germline values: CDR1 SEHNR, CDR2 FQNEAQ (reference sequence). V lost 1 base, J lost 4 bases, and 5 bases stayed unmatched. As DNA, the CDR3 is TGTGCCAGCAGCTTAGGGGCAGGGGGCGCCTATGGCTACACCTTC. Its protein is CASSLGAGGAYGYTF.

This clone has a handful of counts. This chain joins TRBV12-3 or TRBV12-4 and TRBJ2-3; D ambiguous. The CDR3 runs to 13 residues. Trimming left V 3 bases short and J 5 bases short, with 9 bases between. The CDR3 DNA sequence: TGTGCCAGCAGTTTTAACTTGGTAGATACGCAGTATTTT. Translating gives CASSFNLVDTQYF.